This entry concerns a single T cell receptor (beta chain). The antigen is undetermined. The primer mix had 60 Vbeta and 13 Jbeta primers. Produced via immunoSEQ multiplex PCR; TCRdb's table is partial and in-frame only. The sample includes 150,000 to 200,000 clones, over 60% of them seen just once. This sample is drawn from a study of cytomegalovirus exposure and HLA in healthy donors. Findings of the study overall: A later look showed TCR association rates differing by HLA locus, highest for DRB1 and lowest for HLA-C. Previously analyzed data showed that most TCR beta V segments were productive at a frequency of about 90% or about 30%.

Germline CDR1 is MNHEY and CDR2 is SVGAGI. This CDR3 region has 12 residues. The V end lost 7 bases, the J end lost 3 bases, and 7 bases lay between the germline ends. The TCR comes from a woman aged 40 to 50 in good health and CMV-seronegative. Sequencing was done on a sample of PBMCs. The chain joins TRBV6-5 to TRBJ1-5, with D possibly matching TRBD1 (5 bases). CDR3 protein: CASKQVNQPQHF. CDR3 nucleotide sequence: TGTGCCAGCAAACAGGTCAATCAGCCCCAGCATTTT.